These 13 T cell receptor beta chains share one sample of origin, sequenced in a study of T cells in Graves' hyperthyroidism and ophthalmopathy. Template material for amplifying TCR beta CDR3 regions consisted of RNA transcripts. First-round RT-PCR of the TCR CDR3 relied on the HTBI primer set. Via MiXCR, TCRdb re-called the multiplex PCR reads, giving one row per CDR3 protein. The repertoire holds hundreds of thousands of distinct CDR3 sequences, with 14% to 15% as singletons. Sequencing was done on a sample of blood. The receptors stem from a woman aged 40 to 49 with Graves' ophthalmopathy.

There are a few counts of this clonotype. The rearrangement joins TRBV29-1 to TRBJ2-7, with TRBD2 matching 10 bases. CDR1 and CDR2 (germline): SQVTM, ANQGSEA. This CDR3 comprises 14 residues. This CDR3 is CSGGWASGSSEQYF. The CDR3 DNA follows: TGCAGTGGGGGGTGGGCTAGCGGGAGCTCCGAGCAGTACTTC.

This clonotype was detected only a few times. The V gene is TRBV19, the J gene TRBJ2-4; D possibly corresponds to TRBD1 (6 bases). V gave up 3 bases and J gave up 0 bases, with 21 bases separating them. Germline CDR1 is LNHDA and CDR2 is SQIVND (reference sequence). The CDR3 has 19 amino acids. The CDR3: CASSIRVMDSTIAKNIQYF. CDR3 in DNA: TGTGCCAGTAGTATTCGGGTAATGGACAGTACCATAGCCAAAAACATTCAGTACTTC.

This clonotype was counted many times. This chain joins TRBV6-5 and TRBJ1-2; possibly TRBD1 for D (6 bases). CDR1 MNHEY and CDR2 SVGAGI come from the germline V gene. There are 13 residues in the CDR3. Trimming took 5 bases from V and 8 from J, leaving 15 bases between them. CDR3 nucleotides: TGTGCCAGCAGTACCACAGGGAGTAAAGGCTACACCTTC. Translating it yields CASSTTGSKGYTF.

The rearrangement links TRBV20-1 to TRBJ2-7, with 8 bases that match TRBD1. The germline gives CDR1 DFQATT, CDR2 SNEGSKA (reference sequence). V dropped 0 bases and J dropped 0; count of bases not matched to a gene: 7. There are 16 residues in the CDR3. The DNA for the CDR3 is TGCAGTGCTAGAGATTTCCGGACAGGGAGCTCCTACGAGCAGTACTTC. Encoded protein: CSARDFRTGSSYEQYF.

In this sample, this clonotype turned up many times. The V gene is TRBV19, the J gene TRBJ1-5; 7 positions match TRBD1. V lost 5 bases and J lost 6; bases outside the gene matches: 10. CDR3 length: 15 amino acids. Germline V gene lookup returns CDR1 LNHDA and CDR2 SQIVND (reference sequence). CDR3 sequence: CASSLWGRGVQPQHF. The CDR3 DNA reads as TGTGCCAGTAGTCTGTGGGGCAGGGGGGTTCAGCCCCAGCATTTT.

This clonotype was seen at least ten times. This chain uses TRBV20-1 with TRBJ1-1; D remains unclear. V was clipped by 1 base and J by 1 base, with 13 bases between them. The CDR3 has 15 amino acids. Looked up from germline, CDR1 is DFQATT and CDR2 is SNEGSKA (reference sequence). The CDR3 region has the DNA TGCAGTGCTAGAGTTCTCCGGGTCTCGAACACTGAAGCTTTCTTT. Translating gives CSARVLRVSNTEAFF.

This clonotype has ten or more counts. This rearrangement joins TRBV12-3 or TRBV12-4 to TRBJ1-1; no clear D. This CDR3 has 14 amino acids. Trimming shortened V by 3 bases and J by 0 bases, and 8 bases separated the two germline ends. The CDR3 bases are TGTGCCAGCAGTTTGGCAGGCGTGAACACTGAAGCTTTCTTT. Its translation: CASSLAGVNTEAFF.

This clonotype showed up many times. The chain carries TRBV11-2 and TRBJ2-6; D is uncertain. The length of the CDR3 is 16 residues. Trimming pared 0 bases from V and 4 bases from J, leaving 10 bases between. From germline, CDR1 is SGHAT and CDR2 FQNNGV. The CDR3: CASSLDLAAGANVLTF. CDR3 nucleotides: TGTGCCAGCAGCTTAGACTTAGCAGCCGGGGCCAACGTCCTGACTTTC. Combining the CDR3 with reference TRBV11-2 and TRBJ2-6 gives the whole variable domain EAGVAQSPRYKIIEKRQSVAFWCNPISGHATLYWYQQILGQGPKLLIQFQNNGVVDDSQLPKDRFSAERLKGVDSTLKIQPAKLEDSAVYLCASSLDLAAGANVLTFGAGSRLTVL.

CDR3 nucleotide sequence: TGTGCCAGCAGTCAACCCCGAAAATACGAGCAGTACTTC. The encoded protein is CASSQPRKYEQYF. The gene calls are TRBV2 and TRBJ2-7; D call uncertain. CDR3 size: 13 residues. CDR1 and CDR2 (germline): SNHLY, FYNNEI. V was cut by 5 bases and J by 4 bases, with 12 bases left in between.

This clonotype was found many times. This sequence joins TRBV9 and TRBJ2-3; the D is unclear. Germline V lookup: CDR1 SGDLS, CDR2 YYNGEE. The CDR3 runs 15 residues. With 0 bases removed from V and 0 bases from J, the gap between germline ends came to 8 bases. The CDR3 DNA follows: TGTGCCAGCAGCGTAGTGGGTTCTAGCACAGATACGCAGTATTTT. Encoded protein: CASSVVGSSTDTQYF.

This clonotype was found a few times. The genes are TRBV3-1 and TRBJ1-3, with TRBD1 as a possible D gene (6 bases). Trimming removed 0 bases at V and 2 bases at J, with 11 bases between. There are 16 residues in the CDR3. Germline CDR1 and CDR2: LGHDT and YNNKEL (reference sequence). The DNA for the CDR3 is TGTGCCAGCAGCCAAGATGGAACAGGGACTGGAAACACCATATATTTT. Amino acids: CASSQDGTGTGNTIYF. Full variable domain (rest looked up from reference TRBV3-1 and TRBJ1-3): DTAVSQTPKYLVTQMGNDKSIKCEQNLGHDTMYWYKQDSKKFLKIMFSYNNKELIINETVPNRFSPKSPDKAHLNLHINSLELGDSAVYFCASSQDGTGTGNTIYFGEGSWLTVV.

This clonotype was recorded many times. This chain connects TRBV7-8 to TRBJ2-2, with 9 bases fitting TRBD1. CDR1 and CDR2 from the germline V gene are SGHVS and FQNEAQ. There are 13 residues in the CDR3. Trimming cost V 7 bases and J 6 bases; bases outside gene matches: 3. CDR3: CASTGQGSGELFF. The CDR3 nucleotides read TGTGCCAGCACCGGACAGGGGTCCGGGGAGCTGTTTTTT.

CDR3 region: CSASQGLSRYGYTF. DNA for the CDR3: TGCAGTGCTAGTCAGGGGTTAAGTCGATATGGCTACACCTTC. This chain links TRBV20-1 with TRBJ1-2; TRBD1 might be the D (6 bases). CDR3 length: 14 amino acids. With 3 bases removed from V and 5 bases from J, the gap between germline ends came to 16 bases. Germline CDR1 is DFQATT and CDR2 is SNEGSKA (reference sequence).